This TCR beta chain came from a study of tumor T cells in aggressive B-cell lymphoma. This clone was seen once. Germline assignment: CDR1 SGDLS and CDR2 YYNGEE. The CDR3 runs to 18 residues. The junction had 10 bases not matched to a gene; V was cut back by 4 bases and J by 2 bases. Sequencing used immunoSEQ multiplex PCR; TCRdb keeps in-frame clones, though not all of them. The top ten hold approximately 3.6% of the sample, which has about 9,000 clones, roughly 85% seen once. The TCR was taken from an adult with diffuse large B cell lymphoma. Sequenced: tumor tissue. V is TRBV9 and J is TRBJ2-6; 9 bases match TRBD2. CDR3 sequence: CASSPRGGGAPGANVLTF. The CDR3, as DNA: TGTGCCAGCAGCCCGCGGGGGGGCGGCGCCCCTGGGGCCAACGTCCTGACTTTC.